This paragraph covers one T cell receptor beta chain sequence. In the authors' methods: How many nucleated cells were present was estimated from reference gene primer amplification. Using immunoSEQ multiplex PCR, the repertoire was profiled, and TCRdb retains in-frame clones only, with some absent. V and J calls and clone size are those listed in that table; D and trimming were worked out from the DNA. The sample has 210,000 or so clones; over 75% are singletons. This sample was taken from a study of blood T cell repertoires in COVID-19. As for the study in general: Whether acute or convalescent, the COVID-19 samples came from the United States, Italy and Spain. T cells, B-cell-depleted T cells, or PBMCs provided the cDNA or gDNA that served as material.

Between the trimmed V and J ends, which lost 0 bases and 6 bases, there was a span of 12 bases. Germline assignment: CDR1 GTSNPN and CDR2 SVGIG (reference sequence). The CDR3 is made up of 13 amino acids. The rearrangement links TRBV30 to TRBJ2-7, with D possibly being TRBD2 (5 bases). The TCR sequence derives from a middle-aged man who had recovered from COVID-19. Source material: peripheral blood. Written as DNA, the CDR3 is TGTGCCTGGAGTGTACTAGTTGGCGGCGAGCAGTACTTC. This sequence encodes CAWSVLVGGEQYF. Variable domain in full (rest from reference TRBV30 and TRBJ2-7): SQTIHQWPATLVQPVGSPLSLECTVEGTSNPNLYWYRQAAGRGLQLLFYSVGIGQISSEVPQNLSASRPQDRQFILSSKKLLLSDSGFYLCAWSVLVGGEQYFGPGTRLTVT.